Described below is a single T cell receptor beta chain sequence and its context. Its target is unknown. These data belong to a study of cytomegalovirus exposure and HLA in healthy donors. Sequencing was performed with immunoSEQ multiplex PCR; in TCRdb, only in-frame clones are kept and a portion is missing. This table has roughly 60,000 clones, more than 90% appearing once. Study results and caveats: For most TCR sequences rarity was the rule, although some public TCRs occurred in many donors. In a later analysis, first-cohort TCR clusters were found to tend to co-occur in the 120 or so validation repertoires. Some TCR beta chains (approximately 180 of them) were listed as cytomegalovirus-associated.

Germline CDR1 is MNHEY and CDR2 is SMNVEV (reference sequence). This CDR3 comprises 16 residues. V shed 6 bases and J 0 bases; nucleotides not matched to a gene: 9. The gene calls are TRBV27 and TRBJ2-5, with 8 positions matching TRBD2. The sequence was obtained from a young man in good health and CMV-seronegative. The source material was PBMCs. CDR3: CASRGREERYQETQYF. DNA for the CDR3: TGTGCCAGCAGGGGGCGGGAGGAACGATACCAAGAGACCCAGTACTTC.